This T cell receptor beta chain was profiled in a study of blood T cells in healthy people across ages. The CDR3 runs to 15 residues. CDR1 is SSHAT and CDR2 is FNYEAQ in the germline V gene (reference sequence). Study-wide findings and caveats: Per-million-T-cell TCR beta diversity fell roughly linearly with age.

Primed by a sample-barcoded 5' primer and a J-beta primer mix, a second PCR proceeded for roughly 7 to 11 cycles. The authors tagged each cDNA molecule using a template-switch adaptor with 12 random nucleotides. TCRdb itself ran the 5' RACE reads through MiXCR, one entry per CDR3 protein. There are around 800,000 distinct CDR3 sequences in the sample; approximately 24% occur only once, and 2.5% to 3.5% lies in the top ten. As to this clonotype: Its antigen is as yet unknown.

These data were likewise used in another study, on T cells of mothers and their children. That source adds: At approximately 1.4 ug per 15 ul, all of the extracted RNA went into cDNA synthesis. Each mother yielded more than 9.5 million TCR beta CDR3 reads. Each child yielded some 3 million reads.

The V gene is TRBV7-7, the J gene TRBJ2-1; 10 bases agree with TRBD2. The J call is in doubt because the DNA end fits TRBJ2-5 better. The sequenced material came from blood. This clonotype was obtained from a boy younger than 18 in good health. CDR3 residues: CASRSSTSGEETQYF. As DNA, the CDR3 is TGTGCCAGCAGGTCTTCTACTAGCGGGGAGGAGACCCAGTACTTC.